Here is one T cell receptor beta chain with its context. Its antigen is unknown. UMI-labeled 5' RACE yielded the TCR beta libraries. TCRdb re-called the 5' RACE reads; one entry per CDR3 protein, DNA not given. The repertoire shows roughly 5,000 distinct CDR3 sequences; the top ten hold 35% to 45%. The data belong to a study of human CD8 memory T cell subsets. General observations from the study: Between stem-like memory and precursor exhausted T cell repertoires, overlap was minimal.

The specimen was CD8+ effector memory T cells (TEM) sorted from PBMCs. Indicated subset: effector memory CD8 T cells, CCR7- CD45RO+ CD95+. This sequence was found in a human donor in good health.

CDR3 in amino acids: CASSSRGTGELFF. V is TRBV6-4 and J is TRBJ2-2; TCRdb's D gene call, TRBD1, goes unchecked for lack of DNA. Germline V gene lookup returns CDR1 MRHNA and CDR2 SNTAGT. The CDR3 is 13 residues long.